One sample yielded the 22 T cell receptor beta chains listed below, sequenced in a study of vaccination and CD4 T cells after COVID-19. Treatment noted: roughly nine-day PBMC culture with coronavirus spike peptide pools or control peptides (ViraFEST assay). It was before the COVID-19 pandemic (2011-2018) that the unexposed donor's CD4+ T cells were collected. These receptors lack a known antigen. Oncomine TCR Beta short-read sequencing was applied to DNA from cultured CD4+ T cells. TCRdb reprocessed the PCR reads with MiXCR, giving one entry per CDR3 protein. This table has approximately 8,600 distinct CDR3 sequences, around 48% appearing once. What was sequenced was CD4+ T cells from blood, cultured in vitro. The origin of the receptors is a human donor in good health.

This clonotype came up a few times. The chain links TRBV25-1 to TRBJ1-6; possibly TRBD1 for D (5 bases). Trimming shortened V by 4 bases and J by 9 bases, and 22 bases separated the two germline ends. The CDR3 runs to 17 residues. Per germline, CDR1 MGHDK and CDR2 SYGVNS. CDR3 in amino acids: CASSANQGGLGLSPLHF. The CDR3 region has the DNA TGTGCCAGCAGTGCGAATCAGGGAGGGCTGGGCCTTTCACCCCTCCACTTT. The whole variable domain, remainder taken from reference TRBV25-1 and TRBJ1-6, is EADIYQTPRYLVIGTGKKITLECSQTMGHDKMYWYQQDPGMELHLIHYSYGVNSTEKGDLSSESTVSRIRTEHFPLTLESARPSHTSQYLCASSANQGGLGLSPLHFGNGTRLTVT.

The genes are TRBV4-2 and TRBJ1-3; D is unresolved. Trimming removed 3 bases at V and 0 bases at J, with 3 bases between. From germline, CDR1 is LGHNA and CDR2 YNFKEQ. There are 13 residues in the CDR3. For the CDR3, the DNA is TGTGCCAGCAGCCAGTCCTCTGGAAACACCATATATTTT. Its translation is CASSQSSGNTIYF.

This clonotype showed up just a few times. CDR3 in DNA: TGTGCCAGCAGGTCCGAGGGGAGTCAGCCCCAGCATTTT. This encodes CASRSEGSQPQHF. The chain joins TRBV6-1 to TRBJ1-5; tentative D call: TRBD1 (5 bases). Trimming cost V 6 bases and J 6 bases, with 12 bases left between them. Germline V lookup: CDR1 MNHNS, CDR2 SASEGT. The CDR3 extends over 13 amino acids.

V is TRBV20-1 and J is TRBJ2-7; D possibly corresponds to TRBD2 (6 bases). In germline, CDR1 is DFQATT, CDR2 SNEGSKA (reference sequence). V gave up 7 bases and J gave up 4 bases, with 14 bases separating them. This CDR3 comprises 12 residues. The CDR3 DNA is TGCAGTGTTGTCTCCGGGAGTTACGAGCAGTACTTC. Translated, it gives CSVVSGSYEQYF.

The V gene is TRBV30, the J gene TRBJ2-3; a possible D gene is TRBD1 (6 bases). The CDR3 consists of 14 residues. Germline assignment: CDR1 GTSNPN and CDR2 SVGIG (reference sequence). Trimming removed 0 bases from V and 4 bases from J, with 11 bases in between. DNA of the CDR3: TGTGCCTGGAGTGTGGGGGCTAATGCAGATACGCAGTATTTT. It is translated as CAWSVGANADTQYF.

The rearrangement uses TRBV6-1 and TRBJ2-1; maybe TRBD1 (6 bases). The V and J ends lost 6 bases and 7 bases respectively, with 22 bases between them. The CDR3 consists of 16 residues. CDR1 is MNHNS, CDR2 SASEGT, per germline. CDR3 nucleotides: TGTGCCAGCAGGGAAAGATACAGGGACCTCCTTAATGAGCAGTTCTTC. This sequence encodes CASRERYRDLLNEQFF.

J is TRBJ1-5 and V is TRBV20-1, with D possibly matching TRBD1 (5 bases). Germline assignment: CDR1 DFQATT and CDR2 SNEGSKA (reference sequence). This CDR3 comprises 14 residues. Between the trimmed V and J ends, which lost 1 base and 2 bases, there was a span of 9 bases. The DNA for the CDR3 is TGCAGTGCTAGAGCAGGGATAGGCAATCAGCCCCAGCATTTT. Its translation: CSARAGIGNQPQHF.

This rearrangement joins TRBV5-1 to TRBJ2-7, with 11 bases identical to TRBD2. The CDR3 sequence is 15 residues long. Germline V gives CDR1 SGHRS, CDR2 YFSETQ. Losses at the gene ends were 4 bases for V and 4 bases for J; bases not matched to a gene: 7. CDR3 amino acids: CASSVGTSGLYEQYF. As DNA, the CDR3 is TGCGCCAGCAGCGTCGGGACTAGCGGACTATACGAGCAGTACTTC.

This chain joins TRBV20-1 and TRBJ2-7, with D possibly matching TRBD2 (6 bases). CDR1 and CDR2 (germline): DFQATT, SNEGSKA (reference sequence). The CDR3 spans 12 residues. Trimming removed 4 bases at V and 6 bases at J, with 13 bases between. The CDR3 DNA reads as TGCAGTGCTATGGCCAGGGAGGCCGAGCAGTACTTC. Translation gives CSAMAREAEQYF.

This clonotype was seen a handful of times. V usage is TRBV15 and J usage is TRBJ1-5; TRBD1 aligns across 8 bases. CDR1 is LNHNV and CDR2 is YYDKDF in the germline V gene (reference sequence). The CDR3 is 15 residues long. The V segment lost 3 bases and the J segment 3 bases; nucleotides outside the gene matches: 4. CDR3 nucleotides: TGTGCCACCAGCAGTTGGACAGGGAACAATCAGCCCCAGCATTTT. It specifies CATSSWTGNNQPQHF.

This clonotype was recorded a few times. The chain carries TRBV27 and TRBJ2-3; D gene unclear. Germline V CDR1 and CDR2: MNHEY, SMNVEV (reference sequence). The CDR3 is 13 amino acids. Trimming left V 6 bases short and J 1 base short, with 8 bases between. The CDR3 sequence is CASRDGGTDTQYF. CDR3 bases: TGTGCCAGCAGAGACGGTGGCACAGATACGCAGTATTTT.

The V call is TRBV30, the J call TRBJ2-4; no definite D call. This CDR3 is built from 14 residues. CDR1 and CDR2 from the germline V gene are GTSNPN and SVGIG (reference sequence). V shed 1 base and J shed 2 bases, with 9 bases lying between them. This CDR3 is CAWSEGKTKNIQYF. The DNA of the CDR3 is TGTGCCTGGAGTGAAGGCAAAACCAAAAACATTCAGTACTTC.

The chain is built from TRBV21-1 and TRBJ2-1; the D call in the table, TRBD2, was not verified against the DNA. TRBV21-1 is given as a pseudogene. The CDR3 is 16 amino acids. The DNA for the CDR3 is TGTGCCAGCAGCGTTCGACTAGCGGGGACCGACAATGAGCAGTTCTTC. This gives the protein CASSVRLAGTDNEQFF.

This chain connects TRBV7-2 to TRBJ2-3; 7 bases agree with TRBD1. With V trimmed by 2 bases and J by 0 bases, 5 bases remained unmatched. CDR1 is SGHTA and CDR2 is FQGNSA in the germline V gene. The CDR3 spans 16 residues. CDR3 region: CASSLQPQGSTDTQYF. As DNA, the CDR3 is TGTGCCAGCAGCTTACAACCACAGGGGAGCACAGATACGCAGTATTTT. Drawing the rest from reference TRBV7-2 and TRBJ2-3, the complete variable domain is GAGVSQSPSNKVTEKGKDVELRCDPISGHTALYWYRQSLGQGLEFLIYFQGNSAPDKSGLPSDRFSAERTGGSVSTLTIQRTQQEDSAVYLCASSLQPQGSTDTQYFGPGTRLTVL.

This clonotype has a handful of counts. The J gene is TRBJ1-1, the V gene TRBV6-5; 7 bases are a match to TRBD1. The germline V gene encodes CDR1 MNHEY and CDR2 SVGAGI. This CDR3 is built from 16 residues. The ends lost 0 bases at V and 1 base at J; junction bases unmatched: 5. The chain's CDR3 is CASSYSQTGSNTEAFF. In DNA form, the CDR3 reads TGTGCCAGCAGTTACTCGCAGACAGGGTCGAACACTGAAGCTTTCTTT.

The rearrangement uses TRBV10-1 and TRBJ2-3; D ambiguous. In germline, CDR1 is WNHNN, CDR2 SYGVQD (reference sequence). V was cut by 2 bases and J by 3 bases, with 9 bases left in between. This CDR3 region has 14 residues. The CDR3, as DNA: TGCGCCAGCAGTGAGGGGGTTGGAACAGATACGCAGTATTTT. This sequence encodes CASSEGVGTDTQYF.

The genes are TRBV5-1 and TRBJ1-3; D is undetermined. This CDR3 is built from 16 residues. Germline assignment: CDR1 SGHRS and CDR2 YFSETQ. The ends were cut back, 4 bases at V and 0 bases at J, with 14 bases in the middle. Written as DNA, the CDR3 is TGCGCCAGCAGCCCACAACCGAACAGCTCTGGAAACACCATATATTTT. Translation gives CASSPQPNSSGNTIYF.

This chain joins TRBV19 and TRBJ1-1; 11 nucleotides match TRBD1. V trimming: 5 bases; J trimming: 4 bases; junction bases outside the gene matches: 6. The CDR3 is 15 residues long. Germline lookup yields CDR1 LNHDA and CDR2 SQIVND (reference sequence). Written as DNA, the CDR3 is TGTGCCAGTAGTCTTCCCGGGACAGGGGGCACTGAAGCTTTCTTT. Translation gives CASSLPGTGGTEAFF.

This clonotype was observed a handful of times. The chain links TRBV2 to TRBJ2-5; tentatively, D is TRBD2 (6 bases). The CDR3 has 13 amino acids. Germline V gene data show CDR1 as SNHLY and CDR2 as FYNNEI. The V and J ends lost 6 bases and 2 bases respectively, with 10 bases between them. This CDR3 is CASRRGLQETQYF. The CDR3 DNA sequence: TGTGCCAGCAGGAGGGGACTGCAAGAGACCCAGTACTTC.

The chain combines TRBV20-1 with TRBJ2-3, with TRBD2 matching over 7 bases. The V and J ends lost 3 bases and 0 bases, in that order; junction bases with no gene match: 9. The length of the CDR3 is 16 residues. CDR1 and CDR2 from the germline V gene are DFQATT and SNEGSKA (reference sequence). The CDR3 nucleotides are TGCAGTGCTAGCTTCGGAGCGGGGTCTAGCACAGATACGCAGTATTTT. It codes for CSASFGAGSSTDTQYF.

The rearrangement links TRBV2 to TRBJ2-3; a weak D match, TRBD2 (6 bases). Germline values: CDR1 SNHLY, CDR2 FYNNEI. The CDR3 totals 16 residues. Between the trimmed V and J ends, which lost 3 bases and 1 base, there was a span of 14 bases. The CDR3 DNA reads TGTGCCAGCAGTGAGGGTGTGTCTAGCGGCACAGATACGCAGTATTTT. As protein: CASSEGVSSGTDTQYF. Combining the CDR3 with reference TRBV2 and TRBJ2-3 gives the whole variable domain EPEVTQTPSHQVTQMGQEVILRCVPISNHLYFYWYRQILGQKVEFLVSFYNNEISEKSEIFDDQFSVERPDGSNFTLKIRSTKLEDSAMYFCASSEGVSSGTDTQYFGPGTRLTVL.

This clonotype has a handful of counts. This chain uses TRBV25-1 with TRBJ1-5; D is unresolved. V was shortened by 6 bases and J by 6 bases, with 9 bases between the two germline ends. From germline, CDR1 is MGHDK and CDR2 SYGVNS. This CDR3 is built from 12 residues. CDR3 region: CASSTSGQPQHF. In DNA form, the CDR3 reads TGTGCCAGCAGCACCTCCGGTCAGCCCCAGCATTTT. The variable domain in full, completed from reference TRBV25-1 and TRBJ1-5, reads EADIYQTPRYLVIGTGKKITLECSQTMGHDKMYWYQQDPGMELHLIHYSYGVNSTEKGDLSSESTVSRIRTEHFPLTLESARPSHTSQYLCASSTSGQPQHFGDGTRLSIL.